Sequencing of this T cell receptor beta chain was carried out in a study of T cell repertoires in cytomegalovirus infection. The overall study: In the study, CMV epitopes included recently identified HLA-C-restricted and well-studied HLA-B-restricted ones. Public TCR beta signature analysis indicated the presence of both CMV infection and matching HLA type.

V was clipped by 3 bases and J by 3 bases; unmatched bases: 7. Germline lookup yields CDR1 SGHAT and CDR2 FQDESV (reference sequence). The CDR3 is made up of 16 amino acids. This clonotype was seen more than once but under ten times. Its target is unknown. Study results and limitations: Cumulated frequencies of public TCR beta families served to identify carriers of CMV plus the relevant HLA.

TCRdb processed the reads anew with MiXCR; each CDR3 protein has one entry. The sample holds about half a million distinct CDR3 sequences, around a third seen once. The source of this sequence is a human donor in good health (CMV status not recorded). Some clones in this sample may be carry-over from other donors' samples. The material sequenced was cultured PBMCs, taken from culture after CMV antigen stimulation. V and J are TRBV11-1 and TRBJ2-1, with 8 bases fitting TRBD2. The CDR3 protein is CASSFLVAGRYNEQFF. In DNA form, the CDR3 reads TGTGCCAGCAGCTTTTTGGTAGCGGGACGCTACAATGAGCAGTTCTTC.